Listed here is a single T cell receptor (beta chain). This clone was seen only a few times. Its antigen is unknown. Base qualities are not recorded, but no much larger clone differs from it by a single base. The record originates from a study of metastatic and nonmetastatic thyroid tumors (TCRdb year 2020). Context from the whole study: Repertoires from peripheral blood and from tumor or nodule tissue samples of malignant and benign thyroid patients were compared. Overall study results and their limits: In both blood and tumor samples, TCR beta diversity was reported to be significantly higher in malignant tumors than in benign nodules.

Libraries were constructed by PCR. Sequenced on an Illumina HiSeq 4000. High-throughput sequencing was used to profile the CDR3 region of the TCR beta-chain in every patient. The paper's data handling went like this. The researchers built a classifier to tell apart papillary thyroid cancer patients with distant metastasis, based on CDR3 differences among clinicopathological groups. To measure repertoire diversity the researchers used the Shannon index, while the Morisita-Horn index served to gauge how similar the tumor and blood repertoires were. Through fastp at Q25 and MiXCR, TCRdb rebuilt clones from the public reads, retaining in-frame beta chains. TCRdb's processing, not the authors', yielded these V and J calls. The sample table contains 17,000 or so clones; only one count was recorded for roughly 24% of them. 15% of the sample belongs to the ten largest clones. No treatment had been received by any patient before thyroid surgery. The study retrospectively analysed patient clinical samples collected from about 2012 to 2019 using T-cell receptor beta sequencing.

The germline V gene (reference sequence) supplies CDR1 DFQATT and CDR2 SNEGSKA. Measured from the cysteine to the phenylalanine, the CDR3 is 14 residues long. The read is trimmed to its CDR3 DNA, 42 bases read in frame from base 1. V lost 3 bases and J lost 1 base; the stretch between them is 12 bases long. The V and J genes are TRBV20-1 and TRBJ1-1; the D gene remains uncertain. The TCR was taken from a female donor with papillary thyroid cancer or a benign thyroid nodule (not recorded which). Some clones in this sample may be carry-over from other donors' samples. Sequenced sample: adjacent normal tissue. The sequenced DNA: TGCAGTGCTAGCCTACCCCAGGAGAACACTGAAGCTTTCTTT. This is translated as CSASLPQENTEAFF.